This record concerns one TCR beta chain sequence. Its antigen is not known. One junction end does not reproduce the germline sequence, and a read error may be involved. Spiked into each PCR were synthetic inline TR CDR3 controls of all V-J pairings. TCRdb's copy holds only in-frame clones and misses some; the assay was immunoSEQ multiplex PCR. Counted here are roughly 28,000 clones, approximately 89% occurring once; the ten biggest clones make up 9.5% to 15%. Time point described: time of PML onset. At PML onset, T3 blood samples were taken. The CDR3 totals 15 residues. CDR1 is SGHAT and CDR2 is FQNNGV in the germline V gene. This sample was included in a study of multiple sclerosis patients with progressive multifocal leukoencephalopathy. Study-wide findings and caveats: TRBV and TRBJ usage showed no common pattern when PML developed.

The material sequenced was PBMCs, taken from a patient treated with natalizumab. The source of this sequence is a woman aged 25 to 39 with progressive multifocal leukoencephalopathy. The J gene is TRBJ2-7, the V gene TRBV11-2, with D perhaps matching TRBD2 (5 bases). This chain's CDR3 is CVSSLVTPRASKQYF. The DNA for the CDR3 is TGTGTCAGCAGCTTAGTGACACCGAGGGCATCCAAGCAGTACTTC.